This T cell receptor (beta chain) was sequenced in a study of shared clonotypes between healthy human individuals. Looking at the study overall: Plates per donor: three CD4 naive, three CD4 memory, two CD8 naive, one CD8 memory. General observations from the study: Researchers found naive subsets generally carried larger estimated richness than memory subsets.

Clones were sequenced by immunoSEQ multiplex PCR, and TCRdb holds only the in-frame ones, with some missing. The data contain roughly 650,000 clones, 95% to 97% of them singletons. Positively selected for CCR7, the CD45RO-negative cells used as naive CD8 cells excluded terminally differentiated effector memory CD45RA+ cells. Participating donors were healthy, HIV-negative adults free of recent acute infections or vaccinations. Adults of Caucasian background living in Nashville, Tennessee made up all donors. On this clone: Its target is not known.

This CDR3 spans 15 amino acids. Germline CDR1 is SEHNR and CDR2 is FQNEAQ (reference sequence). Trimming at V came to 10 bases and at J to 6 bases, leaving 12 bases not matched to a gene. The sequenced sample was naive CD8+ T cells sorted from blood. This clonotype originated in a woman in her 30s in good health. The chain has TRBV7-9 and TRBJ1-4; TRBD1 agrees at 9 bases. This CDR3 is CATDGIGTGYEKLFF. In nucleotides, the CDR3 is TGTGCCACCGACGGAATAGGGACAGGGTATGAAAAACTGTTTTTT.